This T cell receptor (beta chain) appears in the sequencing data of a study of blood T cell repertoires in COVID-19. Turning to the study itself: The United States, Italy and Spain provided the acute and convalescent COVID-19 samples. From T cells, B-cell-depleted T cells, or PBMCs came the material, which was cDNA or gDNA.

The Seattle patients, enrolled during active infection, were followed longitudinally. The authors' processing: The authors estimated nucleated cell counts from reference gene primer amplification. Clones were sequenced by immunoSEQ multiplex PCR, and TCRdb holds only the in-frame ones, with some missing. V, J and clone size are those of that table, while D and trimming were read from the DNA. Of 200,000 to 300,000 clones in the sample, about 87% were seen once. The length of the CDR3 is 14 residues. The V gene's germline CDR1 is SQVTM and CDR2 ANQGSEA. V was cut by 6 bases and J by 8 bases, with 20 bases left in between.

The V call is TRBV29-1, the J call TRBJ2-1; D gene unclear. What was sequenced was peripheral blood. This receptor was identified in a woman aged 60-75 years with COVID-19, enrolled during active disease. This CDR3 reads CSVVRRSKLYEQFF. In DNA form, the CDR3 reads TGCAGCGTCGTCCGGAGATCTAAGCTTTATGAGCAGTTCTTC.